These T cell receptor beta chains were read from a single sample in a study of blood T cell repertoires in COVID-19. TCRdb's copy holds only in-frame clones and misses some; the assay was immunoSEQ multiplex PCR. The sample contains approximately 210,000 clones, 83% of which appear only once. Material for sequencing was peripheral blood. Every receptor here comes from a man aged 45 to 65 with active or convalescent COVID-19. Both conserved end residues are part of each CDR3. A D gene is named only where the DNA matches it firmly.

d_call,j_call,v_call,cdr3_aa,cdr3_nt
TRBD1,TRBJ1-6,TRBV28,CASKRQGAGNSPLHF,TGTGCCAGCAAACGACAGGGGGCTGGGAATTCACCCCTCCACTTT
-,TRBJ1-4,TRBV15,CATSREHNEKLFF,TGTGCCACCAGCAGAGAACATAATGAAAAACTGTTTTTT
-,TRBJ2-1,TRBV28,CASTLGGLYNEQFF,TGTGCCAGCACCCTCGGCGGACTTTACAATGAGCAGTTCTTC
-,TRBJ1-6,TRBV14,CASSHHGDYNSPLHF,TGTGCCAGCAGCCACCACGGGGACTATAATTCACCCCTCCACTTT
-,TRBJ1-1,TRBV28,CAIGGGIQNTEAFF,TGTGCCATCGGAGGAGGGATCCAGAACACTGAAGCTTTCTTT
-,TRBJ1-1,TRBV7-3,CASSTDSDTEAFF,TGTGCCAGCAGCACGGACAGTGACACTGAAGCTTTCTTT
-,TRBJ2-3,TRBV24-1,CATSDYPETDTQYF,TGTGCCACCAGTGATTACCCGGAGACAGATACGCAGTATTTT
TRBD1,TRBJ2-5,TRBV6-1,CASSARQGVETQYF,TGTGCCAGCAGTGCCAGACAGGGAGTCGAGACCCAGTACTTC
-,TRBJ1-1,TRBV11-2,CASSFPTGGNTEAFF,TGTGCCAGCAGCTTCCCGACAGGAGGGAACACTGAAGCTTTCTTT
TRBD1,TRBJ1-2,TRBV7-2,CASRGDRGNYGYTF,TGTGCCAGCAGGGGGGACAGGGGGAACTATGGCTACACCTTC
-,TRBJ1-2,TRBV21-1,CASSSERDFVYGYTF,TGTGCCAGCAGCAGTGAGCGGGATTTTGTCTATGGCTACACCTTC
-,TRBJ2-5,TRBV28,CASTLGLLQETQYF,TGTGCCAGCACCCTGGGACTGCTCCAAGAGACCCAGTACTTC
TRBD1,TRBJ1-2,TRBV10-3,CAISQGAYGYTF,TGTGCCATCAGTCAGGGGGCCTATGGCTACACCTTC
-,TRBJ2-1,TRBV5-1,CASSLTVRDSDSEQFF,TGCGCCAGCAGCTTGACCGTGCGTGACTCCGACAGTGAGCAGTTCTTC
-,TRBJ1-2,TRBV3-1/TRBV3-2,CASSYGTGHYGYTF,TGTGCCAGCAGCTACGGAACAGGGCACTATGGCTACACCTTC
-,TRBJ1-5,TRBV7-8,CASSLRRRAEDQPQHF,TGTGCCAGCAGCTTAAGGCGCCGTGCGGAAGATCAGCCCCAGCATTTT
TRBD1,TRBJ1-1,TRBV7-2,CASSPSQGVNTEAFF,TGTGCCAGCAGCCCGTCACAGGGGGTGAACACTGAAGCTTTCTTT
-,TRBJ2-1,TRBV5-6,CASSLDLRRNEQFF,TGTGCCAGCAGCTTAGATCTCCGGCGGAATGAGCAGTTCTTC
-,TRBJ1-2,TRBV6-6,CASSHRVSLANYGYTF,TGTGCCAGCAGTCACAGGGTATCTTTAGCTAACTATGGCTACACCTTC